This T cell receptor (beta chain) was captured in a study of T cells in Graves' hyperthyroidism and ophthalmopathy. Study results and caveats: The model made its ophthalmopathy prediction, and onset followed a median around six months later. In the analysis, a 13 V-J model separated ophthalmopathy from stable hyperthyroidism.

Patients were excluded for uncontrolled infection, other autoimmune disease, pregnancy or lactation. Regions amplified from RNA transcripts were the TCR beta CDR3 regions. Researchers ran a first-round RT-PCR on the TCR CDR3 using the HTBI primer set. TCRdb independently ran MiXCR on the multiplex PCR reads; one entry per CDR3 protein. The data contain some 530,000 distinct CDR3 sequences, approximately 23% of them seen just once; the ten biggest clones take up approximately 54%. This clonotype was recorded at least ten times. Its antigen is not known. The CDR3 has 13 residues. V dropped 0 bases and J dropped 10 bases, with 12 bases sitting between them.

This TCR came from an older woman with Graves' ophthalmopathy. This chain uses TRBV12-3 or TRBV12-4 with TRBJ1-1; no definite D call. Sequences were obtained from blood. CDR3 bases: TGTGCCAGCAGTTTAGCGGGAGGGCCTCGAGCTTTCTTT. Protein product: CASSLAGGPRAFF.